The 3 T cell receptor beta chains below come from one sample, sequenced in a study of cytomegalovirus exposure and HLA in healthy donors. Primers for the PCR totalled 60 Vbeta and 13 Jbeta. Method: immunoSEQ multiplex PCR; TCRdb's copy keeps in-frame clones and lacks some. The profile covers about 180,000 clones, with just over 70% appearing a single time and 2% to 2.5% taken by the ten largest. The sample was PBMCs. These receptors were obtained from a human donor in good health.

This rearrangement joins TRBV5-1 to TRBJ1-1, with D possibly being TRBD1 (6 bases). Germline V CDR1 and CDR2: SGHRS, YFSETQ. V lost 2 bases and J lost 1, with 12 bases in between. The CDR3 spans 15 residues. The CDR3 bases are TGCGCCAGCAGCTTCGGGGGGCAGGGGAACACTGAAGCTTTCTTT. It yields the protein CASSFGGQGNTEAFF.

This clone came up a few times. The rearrangement links TRBV7-9 to TRBJ2-5, with 8 bases fitting TRBD2. V shed 4 bases and J 4 bases; nucleotides not matched to a gene: 2. This CDR3 is built from 13 residues. CDR1 and CDR2 from the germline V gene are SEHNR and FQNEAQ (reference sequence). The CDR3 is CASSSSGGETQYF. The CDR3, as DNA: TGTGCCAGCAGCTCGAGCGGGGGAGAGACCCAGTACTTC.

The genes are TRBV4-3 and TRBJ2-7; TRBD2 matches 11 bases. Unmatched junction bases numbered 7, after V lost 0 bases and J lost 3 bases. Per the germline V gene, CDR1 is LGHNA and CDR2 is YSLEER. The CDR3 has 17 amino acids. CDR3 DNA sequence: TGCGCCAGCAGCCAAGATTGGGTAGCGGGGGGGATCTACGAGCAGTACTTC. Translating it yields CASSQDWVAGGIYEQYF.